This T cell receptor (beta chain) was recorded in a study of blood T cells in healthy people across ages. The second PCR ran about 6 to 11 cycles with a sample-barcoded 5' primer and J-beta primers. MiXCR, applied by TCRdb to the 5' RACE reads, yields one record per CDR3 protein. Seen here are approximately 800,000 distinct CDR3 sequences, 35% to 40% observed once, and the top ten hold 10% to 15%. Around 10 milliliters was the volume of peripheral blood drawn from each donor. This CDR3 comprises 14 residues. Trimming pared 0 bases from V and 5 bases from J, leaving 10 bases between. From germline, CDR1 is LGHNA and CDR2 YSLEER.

The chain is built from TRBV4-3 and TRBJ1-1; D gene unclear. The TCR was taken from a man aged 18 to 30 in good health. Material for sequencing was blood. CDR3 sequence (DNA): TGCGCCAGCAGCCAAGATTTGAGGACGACTGAAGCTTTCTTT. Amino acid sequence: CASSQDLRTTEAFF.